What follows are 23 T cell receptor beta chains derived from one specimen sequenced in a study of cytomegalovirus exposure and HLA in healthy donors. With 60 Vbeta and 13 Jbeta primers, the PCR was carried out. The assay was immunoSEQ multiplex PCR, and TCRdb's table has in-frame clones only and misses some. Here the sample spans around 150,000 clones, 70% to 80% being singletons. The sequencing input was PBMCs. Receptors were obtained from a man aged 40-49 years in good health and CMV-seropositive.

The gene calls are TRBV6-5 and TRBJ2-3, with 7 nucleotides matching TRBD2. Germline CDR1 is MNHEY and CDR2 is SVGAGI. The CDR3 contains 14 residues. Losses at the gene ends were 8 bases for V and 1 base for J; bases not matched to a gene: 6. CDR3 DNA sequence: TGTGCCAGCGCGGCGGGAGAGCGCACAGATACGCAGTATTTT. It codes for CASAAGERTDTQYF.

This clone was seen a single time. This chain joins TRBV19 and TRBJ1-3; possibly TRBD1 for D (6 bases). V was shortened by 7 bases and J by 2 bases, with 12 bases between the two germline ends. Germline V CDR1 and CDR2: LNHDA, SQIVND (reference sequence). The CDR3 runs 14 residues. The CDR3 sequence is CASTIQGTGNTIYF. CDR3 coding DNA: TGTGCCAGTACCATCCAGGGGACTGGAAACACCATATATTTT.

The CDR3 coding sequence is TGTGCCTGGAGTGTCCGGACAGGGGATCAGCCCCAGCATTTT. Its protein is CAWSVRTGDQPQHF. The chain couples TRBV30 to TRBJ1-5; 9 nucleotides align to TRBD1. The CDR3 length is 14 residues. V trimming: 0 bases; J trimming: 5 bases; junction bases outside the gene matches: 2. The germline V gene encodes CDR1 GTSNPN and CDR2 SVGIG (reference sequence).

V usage is TRBV28 and J usage is TRBJ1-2; D is undetermined. Germline V gene data show CDR1 as MDHEN and CDR2 as SYDVKM. Trimming pared 3 bases from V and 2 bases from J, leaving 10 bases between. The CDR3 is 14 amino acids. CDR3 in amino acids: CASSFPLPNYGYTF. Here the CDR3 DNA reads TGTGCCAGCAGTTTCCCCCTACCGAACTATGGCTACACCTTC.

The CDR3 bases are TGTGCCAGGTCCGGGGAGTACTTC. It yields the protein CARSGEYF. This sequence joins TRBV28 and TRBJ2-7, with D tentatively TRBD2 (5 bases). The CDR3 sequence is 8 residues long. Germline values: CDR1 MDHEN, CDR2 SYDVKM. The germline V and J ends were trimmed by 9 bases and 11 bases, with 8 bases remaining between them.

DNA of the CDR3: TGTGCCAGCAGCTTAGATCGGCTGACTTACAATGAGCAGTTCTTC. This gives the protein CASSLDRLTYNEQFF. The chain combines TRBV11-2 with TRBJ2-1; D unclear. The CDR3 totals 15 residues. V lost 0 bases and J 4 bases, leaving 10 bases between the germline ends. Germline V gene lookup returns CDR1 SGHAT and CDR2 FQNNGV.

The chain couples TRBV19 to TRBJ2-6; no clear D. V was cut by 6 bases and J by 3 bases, with 9 bases left in between. Germline V gene lookup returns CDR1 LNHDA and CDR2 SQIVND (reference sequence). This CDR3 is 14 amino acids long. CDR3: CASSLTGGANVLTF. The CDR3 DNA reads TGTGCCAGTAGCTTGACGGGTGGGGCCAACGTCCTGACTTTC.

CDR3 sequence (DNA): TGCGCCAGCAGTTCTCCTAGCGGGATTGACGGGGAGCAGTACTTC. It yields the protein CASSSPSGIDGEQYF. The chain links TRBV10-2 to TRBJ2-7, with 9 nucleotides matching TRBD2. The J segment lost 7 bases and the V segment lost 5 bases, leaving 12 bases of the junction unmatched. The CDR3 sequence is 15 residues long. Per germline, CDR1 WSHSY and CDR2 SAAADI.

The gene calls are TRBV7-9 and TRBJ1-1, with D uncertain. V dropped 2 bases and J dropped 1 base, with 11 bases sitting between them. The CDR3 length is 15 residues. CDR1 is SEHNR and CDR2 is FQNEAQ in the germline V gene (reference sequence). The chain's CDR3 is CASSLHSFQNTEAFF. The DNA of the CDR3 is TGTGCCAGCAGCTTACACAGCTTTCAGAACACTGAAGCTTTCTTT. Looking up the rest from reference TRBV7-9 and TRBJ1-1 gives the full variable domain: DTGVSQNPRHKITKRGQNVTFRCDPISEHNRLYWYRQTLGQGPEFLTYFQNEAQLEKSRLLSDRFSAERPKGSFSTLEIQRTEQGDSAMYLCASSLHSFQNTEAFFGQGTRLTVV.

This rearrangement joins TRBV5-4 to TRBJ1-3, with a weak D call TRBD1 (6 bases). Trimming removed 0 bases at V and 0 bases at J, with 10 bases between. Germline CDR1 reads SGHNT; CDR2 reads YYREEE (reference sequence). The CDR3 length is 16 residues. The CDR3 spells CASSLGQAHSGNTIYF. The CDR3 DNA is TGTGCCAGCAGCTTGGGACAGGCTCACTCTGGAAACACCATATATTTT.

In regard to this clone: The same CDR3 is also encoded by other DNA sequences in this sample. V gene TRBV10-3 combines with J gene TRBJ2-5; D is perhaps TRBD2 (6 bases). Germline loops: CDR1 ENHRY, CDR2 SYGVKD. The length of the CDR3 is 13 residues. The V and J ends lost 8 bases and 3 bases respectively, with 13 bases between them. Written as DNA, the CDR3 is TGTGCCATCTCCGCGGGGAAAGAAGAGACCCAGTACTTC. This gives the protein CAISAGKEETQYF.

This clone was counted between two and nine times. V and J are TRBV19 and TRBJ1-2; TRBD1 might be the D (5 bases). Germline V CDR1 and CDR2: LNHDA, SQIVND (reference sequence). The CDR3 is 13 residues long. V dropped 4 bases and J dropped 3 bases, with 9 bases sitting between them. CDR3 residues: CASSTQGDYGYTF. The DNA of the CDR3 is TGTGCCAGTAGTACTCAGGGCGACTATGGCTACACCTTC. The full variable domain, completed using reference TRBV19 and TRBJ1-2, is DGGITQSPKYLFRKEGQNVTLSCEQNLNHDAMYWYRQDPGQGLRLIYYSQIVNDFQKGDIAEGYSVSREKKESFPLTVTSAQKNPTAFYLCASSTQGDYGYTFGSGTRLTVV.

This chain uses TRBV7-3 with TRBJ1-2; 9 bases are shared with TRBD1. With 1 base clipped from V and 4 bases from J, the junction kept 7 bases outside the gene matches. CDR1 is SGHTA, CDR2 FQGTGA, per germline. There are 16 residues in the CDR3. CDR3 sequence: CASSLIGTGRVYGYTF. The CDR3 DNA sequence: TGTGCCAGCAGCTTAATTGGGACAGGGAGGGTCTATGGCTACACCTTC.

The chain carries TRBV5-6 and TRBJ1-2; D call uncertain. Germline assignment: CDR1 SGHDT and CDR2 YYEEEE. Trimming pared 1 base from V and 6 bases from J, leaving 10 bases between. The CDR3 extends over 13 amino acids. Here the CDR3 reads CASSLKAGHGYTF. The CDR3 DNA follows: TGTGCCAGCAGCTTGAAGGCAGGTCATGGCTACACCTTC. The full variable domain, rest sourced from reference TRBV5-6 and TRBJ1-2, is DAGVTQSPTHLIKTRGQQVTLRCSPKSGHDTVSWYQQALGQGPQFIFQYYEEEERQRGNFPDRFSGHQFPNYSSELNVNALLLGDSALYLCASSLKAGHGYTFGSGTRLTVV.

This clone was counted a few times. The J gene is TRBJ2-1, the V gene TRBV27; no clear D. The germline V gene has CDR1 MNHEY and CDR2 SMNVEV (reference sequence). This CDR3 is built from 14 residues. The ends were cut back, 4 bases at V and 6 bases at J, with 13 bases in the middle. The CDR3: CASSSRPLGNEQFF. DNA for the CDR3: TGTGCCAGCAGTTCGCGACCCCTAGGCAATGAGCAGTTCTTC.

The gene calls are TRBV2 and TRBJ1-1; D not resolved. The CDR3 sequence is 13 residues long. V gave up 6 bases and J gave up 4 bases, with 12 bases separating them. Germline CDR1 and CDR2: SNHLY and FYNNEI. The CDR3: CASSAGFSTEAFF. The CDR3 DNA is TGTGCCAGCAGCGCCGGGTTCTCCACTGAAGCTTTCTTT.

This chain connects TRBV7-9 to TRBJ1-5; D may be TRBD1 (6 bases). The CDR3 has 15 residues. Germline assignment: CDR1 SEHNR and CDR2 FQNEAQ (reference sequence). The V end lost 4 bases, the J end lost 5 bases, and 15 bases lay between the germline ends. CDR3 sequence: CASSSSEGGDQPQHF. The CDR3 DNA follows: TGTGCCAGCAGCTCATCCGAAGGGGGTGATCAGCCCCAGCATTTT. Looking up the rest from reference TRBV7-9 and TRBJ1-5 gives the full variable domain: DTGVSQNPRHKITKRGQNVTFRCDPISEHNRLYWYRQTLGQGPEFLTYFQNEAQLEKSRLLSDRFSAERPKGSFSTLEIQRTEQGDSAMYLCASSSSEGGDQPQHFGDGTRLSIL.

This clone has just a few counts. The chain carries TRBV5-1 and TRBJ2-7, with 7 bases lining up with TRBD2. Trimming removed 7 bases from V and 7 bases from J; junction bases left unmatched: 8. This CDR3 has 12 residues. Germline V gene sequence: CDR1 SGHRS, CDR2 YFSETQ. DNA of the CDR3: TGCGCCAGCGGGTGGGGGGGGTCGGAGCAGTACTTC. This encodes CASGWGGSEQYF. Full variable domain (remainder filled in from reference TRBV5-1 and TRBJ2-7): KAGVTQTPRYLIKTRGQQVTLSCSPISGHRSVSWYQQTPGQGLQFLFEYFSETQRNKGNFPGRFSGRQFSNSRSEMNVSTLELGDSALYLCASGWGGSEQYFGPGTRLTVT.

This rearrangement joins TRBV2 to TRBJ1-2; no clear D gene. The length of the CDR3 is 15 residues. The V and J ends lost 3 bases and 8 bases respectively, with 19 bases between them. Germline assignment: CDR1 SNHLY and CDR2 FYNNEI. The CDR3 region is CASSDHGVGVGGYTF. In nucleotides, the CDR3 is TGTGCCAGCAGTGATCACGGGGTGGGAGTAGGAGGCTACACCTTC.

The chain carries TRBV19 and TRBJ1-6; a possible D gene is TRBD1 (5 bases). Germline V CDR1 and CDR2: LNHDA, SQIVND (reference sequence). This CDR3 has 13 residues. Trimming cost V 8 bases and J 7 bases, with 12 bases left between them. The DNA for the CDR3 is TGTGCCAGTCTAGCCGGGGGAAATTCACCCCTCCACTTT. Its translation: CASLAGGNSPLHF. Looking up the rest from reference TRBV19 and TRBJ1-6 gives the full variable domain: DGGITQSPKYLFRKEGQNVTLSCEQNLNHDAMYWYRQDPGQGLRLIYYSQIVNDFQKGDIAEGYSVSREKKESFPLTVTSAQKNPTAFYLCASLAGGNSPLHFGNGTRLTVT.

The gene calls are TRBV7-8 and TRBJ2-7, with a possible D match to TRBD1 (6 bases). This CDR3 is 12 amino acids long. V gave up 6 bases and J gave up 8 bases, with 14 bases separating them. Germline CDR1 and CDR2: SGHVS and FQNEAQ. The CDR3 nucleotides are TGTGCCAGCAGTTCTACCGGGACACAGCAGTACTTC. Residues: CASSSTGTQQYF.

This chain links TRBV2 with TRBJ2-1; TRBD2 matches 9 bases. This CDR3 comprises 14 residues. Germline CDR1 reads SNHLY; CDR2 reads FYNNEI. J was trimmed by 3 bases and V by 5 bases; bases with no gene match: 2. CDR3: CASSRTSVYNEQFF. Written as DNA, the CDR3 is TGTGCCAGCAGTAGGACTAGCGTCTACAATGAGCAGTTCTTC.

The table lists this clone with a few counts. The chain joins TRBV5-4 to TRBJ2-1; D ambiguous. Germline CDR1 is SGHNT and CDR2 is YYREEE (reference sequence). Trimming stripped 1 base from V and 9 bases from J, with 8 bases between. CDR3 length: 12 residues. The CDR3 region has the DNA TGTGCCAGCAGCTTGTGGGCGAGTGAGCAGTTCTTC. Its translation is CASSLWASEQFF.